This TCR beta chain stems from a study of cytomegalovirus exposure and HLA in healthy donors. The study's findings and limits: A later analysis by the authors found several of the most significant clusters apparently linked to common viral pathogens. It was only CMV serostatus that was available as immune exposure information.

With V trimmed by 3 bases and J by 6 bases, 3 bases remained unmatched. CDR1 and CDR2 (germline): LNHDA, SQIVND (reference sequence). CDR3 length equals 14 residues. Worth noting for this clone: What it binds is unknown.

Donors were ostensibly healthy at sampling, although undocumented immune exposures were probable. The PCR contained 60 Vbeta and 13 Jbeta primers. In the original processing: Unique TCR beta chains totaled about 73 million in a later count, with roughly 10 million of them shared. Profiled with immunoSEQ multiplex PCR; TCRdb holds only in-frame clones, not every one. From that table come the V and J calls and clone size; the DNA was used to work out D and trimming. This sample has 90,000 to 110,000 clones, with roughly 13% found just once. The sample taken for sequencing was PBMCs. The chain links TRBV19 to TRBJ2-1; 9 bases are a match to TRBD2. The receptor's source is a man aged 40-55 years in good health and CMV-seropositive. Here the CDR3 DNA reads TGTGCCAGTAGTATTCGCGGGAGGGGCAATGAGCAGTTCTTC. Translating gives CASSIRGRGNEQFF.